A single sample is the source of the 5 T cell receptor beta chains below, sequenced in a study of OX40 agonist ivuxolimab in advanced cancers. Assay used: immunoSEQ multiplex PCR; TCRdb lists only in-frame clones, some missing. The sample holds about 59,000 clones, 87% seen once. Sequenced here: CD4+ or CD8+ T cells sorted from blood, sampled in a trial of the OX40 agonist ivuxolimab. All receptors derive from an adult with an advanced solid tumor such as melanoma, head and neck, liver or kidney cancer.

This clone was recorded once. The gene calls are TRBV7-9 and TRBJ2-3; TRBD1 is a possible D gene (6 bases). V was clipped by 7 bases and J by 5 bases, with 16 bases between them. Germline V CDR1 and CDR2: SEHNR, FQNEAQ (reference sequence). This CDR3 is built from 14 residues. The DNA for the CDR3 is TGTGCCAGCAACTATCCCCCCAGGGGAGATACGCAGTATTTT. The encoded protein is CASNYPPRGDTQYF.

This rearrangement joins TRBV29-1 to TRBJ2-7; D is uncertain. The CDR3 length is 14 residues. Germline lookup yields CDR1 SQVTM and CDR2 ANQGSEA. Trimming shortened V by 6 bases and J by 5 bases, and 20 bases separated the two germline ends. The CDR3, as DNA: TGCAGCGTACCGGTACCCCCAAACTTCAACGAGCAGTACTTC. It codes for CSVPVPPNFNEQYF.

This chain uses TRBV18 with TRBJ2-1, with 9 bases lining up with TRBD2. The germline CDR1 and CDR2 sequences are KGHSH and LQKENI. The CDR3 totals 23 residues. The V and J ends lost 3 bases and 5 bases, in that order; junction bases with no gene match: 29. The CDR3: CASSPHVPRGVAGADRGDNEQFF. CDR3 DNA sequence: TGTGCCAGCTCACCTCACGTCCCTCGGGGGGTAGCGGGAGCTGATAGGGGTGACAATGAGCAGTTCTTC.

This chain uses TRBV7-9 with TRBJ1-5; D is ambiguous. V was trimmed by 3 bases and J by 5 bases, leaving 8 bases between them. The CDR3 has 13 amino acids. In germline, CDR1 is SEHNR, CDR2 FQNEAQ (reference sequence). The CDR3 is CASSFLRDQPQHF. The CDR3 nucleotides are TGTGCCAGCAGCTTTTTGAGGGATCAGCCCCAGCATTTT.

CDR3 region: CASSPGRGGELFF. The CDR3 nucleotides are TGTGCCAGTAGTCCGGGTCGAGGCGGGGAGCTGTTTTTT. The rearrangement uses TRBV19 and TRBJ2-2, with no clear D. Trimming stripped 5 bases from V and 7 bases from J, with 11 bases between. Per germline, CDR1 LNHDA and CDR2 SQIVND (reference sequence). This CDR3 has 13 residues.